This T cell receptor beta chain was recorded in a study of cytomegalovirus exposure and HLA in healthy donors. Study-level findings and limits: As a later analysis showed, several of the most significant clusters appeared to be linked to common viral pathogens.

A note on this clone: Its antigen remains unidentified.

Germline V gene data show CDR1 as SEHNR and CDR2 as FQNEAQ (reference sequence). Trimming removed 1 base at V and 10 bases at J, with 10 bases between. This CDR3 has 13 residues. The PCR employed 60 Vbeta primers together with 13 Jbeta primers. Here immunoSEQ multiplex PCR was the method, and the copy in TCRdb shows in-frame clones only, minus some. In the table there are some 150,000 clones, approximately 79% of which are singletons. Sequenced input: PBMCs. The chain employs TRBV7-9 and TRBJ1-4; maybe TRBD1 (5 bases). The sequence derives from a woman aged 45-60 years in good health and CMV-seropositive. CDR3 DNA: TGTGCCAGCAGCTTAGGGGGCTGGGGAAAACTGTTTTTT. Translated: CASSLGGWGKLFF.